This T cell receptor (beta chain) was profiled in a study of a mutant IDH1 vaccine in newly diagnosed glioma. Overall study: The therapy given earlier, which was standard therapy, consisted of radiotherapy, temozolomide, or both, and most of the patients received both.

The ends were cut back, 3 bases at V and 0 bases at J, with 11 bases in the middle. The CDR3 runs to 14 residues. CDR1 and CDR2 from the germline V gene are SQVTM and ANQGSEA. The time point: week 11, during vaccination. Doses comprised 300 ug of mutant IDH1 20-mer peptide each, plus topical imiquimod. For this clone: Its antigen is unknown.

Data came from immunoSEQ multiplex PCR; TCRdb stores just in-frame clones and leaves some out. The data show 100,000 to 120,000 clones, 90% seen once. The rearrangement links TRBV29-1 to TRBJ1-1, with D possibly TRBD1 on 6 matching bases. The sequences come from PBMCs, collected from a glioma patient whose treatment included an IDH1 peptide vaccine. This clonotype was obtained from a woman in her forties or fifties with glioma. CDR3 in amino acids: CSVEGTLMNTEAFF. In DNA form, the CDR3 reads TGCAGCGTTGAGGGGACACTCATGAACACTGAAGCTTTCTTT.